The present TCR beta chain was sequenced within a study of cytomegalovirus exposure and HLA in healthy donors. Background on the study: Out of 150 million to 200 million T cells, an earlier analysis found 117 million unique TCR beta sequences in total. General study points: High sensitivity and specificity were reportedly achieved when the classifier diagnosed cytomegalovirus status. It was shown in a later analysis that HLA-associated TCR beta chains were more clonally expanded than other, equally common chains.

This CDR3 has 13 residues. Deletions cut 6 bases from V and 6 bases from J, with 12 bases between. Looked up from germline, CDR1 is SGHDT and CDR2 is YYEEEE. PCR was performed using 60 Vbeta and 13 Jbeta primers. Data came from immunoSEQ multiplex PCR; TCRdb stores just in-frame clones and leaves some out. The sample gives 200,000 to 250,000 clones, about 80% of which show up once; roughly 10% is in the top ten. Comments on this clone: Its antigen remains unknown.

The clonotype comes from a woman aged 45-59 years in good health and CMV-seropositive. The chain joins TRBV5-6 to TRBJ2-2; D may be TRBD2 (6 bases). The sequenced sample consisted of PBMCs. Here the CDR3 reads CASKREAAGELFF. The CDR3 bases are TGTGCCAGCAAAAGGGAGGCGGCCGGGGAGCTGTTTTTT. Full variable domain (rest looked up from reference TRBV5-6 and TRBJ2-2): DAGVTQSPTHLIKTRGQQVTLRCSPKSGHDTVSWYQQALGQGPQFIFQYYEEEERQRGNFPDRFSGHQFPNYSSELNVNALLLGDSALYLCASKREAAGELFFGEGSRLTVL.